This note documents a single T cell receptor beta chain sequence. Its antigen is unknown. One end of the junction varies from germline; a read error may be responsible. The library came from 5' RACE. Sequencing was performed on a NextSeq 500. In the TCR library protocol, a unique molecular identifier was attached to each TCR cDNA molecule so that PCR and sequencing errors could be corrected. On the authors' methods: Decombinator tools were used for TCR identification, UMI-based error correction and CDR3 extraction. Expanded TCRs were defined as those above a frequency of 2 per 1,000, corresponding to the top 1% of the tumor frequency distribution. Renyi diversity was computed with the R vegan package after each repertoire had been subsampled 100 times to 5,000 TCRs. CDR3 similarity networks were built from amino acid triplet string-kernel similarity, connecting CDR3s with pairwise similarity above 0.82. TCRdb's own reprocessing of the public reads used fastp at Q25 and MiXCR and kept productive beta chains. Rows are unified per CDR3 protein, each entry keeping the most common DNA and genes. The V and J calls follow TCRdb's processing rather than the paper's. This sample lists 8,500 to 9,000 distinct CDR3 sequences; about 4.2% were detected once. Of the sample, approximately 31% is held by the ten largest clones.

These data come from a study of spatial heterogeneity in lung cancer (dated by TCRdb to the late 2010s). Concerning the study at large: Beta-chain transcripts were consistently detected in greater numbers than alpha-chain transcripts, which likely reflects a higher abundance of beta-chain transcripts. In the raw uncorrected reads, each unique combination of TCR and UMI appeared on average more than ten times. TCR alpha and beta repertoires were quantitatively compared across multiple tumor regions, matched nontumor lung and blood in non-small cell lung cancer. Nonsynonymous mutation counts, determined by whole-exome sequencing of tumor tissue, were related to features of the TCR repertoire. Both alpha and beta chains were TCR-sequenced in hundreds of tumor regions, fewer than 80 matched nontumor lung samples and 55 to 60 PBMC samples obtained at surgery. The investigation overall reported the following: Ubiquitous expanded tumor TCRs were found in blood more often at tumor resection than at routine follow-up. Additional single-cell paired TCR alpha and beta sequencing was considered necessary to confirm, at a functional level, the hypothesis that regional TCRs recognize regional mutations.

What the time point label conveys for this sample: sample taken at primary tumor resection. The donors were 65 to 90 patients from the lung TRACERx cohort who had early-stage, untreated non-small cell lung cancer. Whole RNA extracted from tumor and nontumor lung tissue, or from cryopreserved PBMC samples, was used for TCR sequencing without cell sorting. Only patients for whom sufficient RNA was available from at least two tumor regions were selected for TCR sequencing. Taken from cysteine to phenylalanine, the CDR3 has 13 residues. Only the CDR3 region is kept as DNA, spanning 39 bases read in frame from base 1. The germline V gene (reference sequence) yields GTSNPN for CDR1 and SVGIG for CDR2.

This receptor was identified in a male donor with early-stage non-small cell lung cancer. The sample here was PBMCs, taken at surgery. The chain is encoded by TRBV30 joined to TRBJ1-1, with no reliable assignment of the D segment. The CDR3 reads as follows: CARSVGPNTEAFF. At the DNA level, the sequence is TGTGCCAGGAGTGTGGGTCCCAACACTGAAGCTTTCTTT.